This T cell receptor beta chain was profiled in a study of blood T cells in healthy people across ages. To note about this clonotype: A read error is possible here, since a much larger clone lies one base away. No conserved phenylalanine or tryptophan ends this CDR3, so it is likely a read error.

Germline V gives CDR1 LNHNV, CDR2 YYDKDF (reference sequence). Deletions cut 0 bases from V and 0 bases from J, with 2 bases between. The CDR3 length is 13 residues. A second roughly 7 to 12 cycle PCR used barcoded and J-beta primers. One entry per CDR3 protein results from TCRdb running MiXCR on the 5' RACE reads. This sample has roughly 1,700,000 distinct CDR3 sequences; 28% occur once, and the top ten carry 7.7%. This TCR came from a woman aged 25 to 45 in good health. The sample taken for sequencing was blood. The chain couples TRBV15 to TRBJ1-2; D is unresolved. CDR3: CATSRETNYGYTC. The DNA of the CDR3 is TGTGCCACCAGCAGAGAAACTAACTATGGCTACACCTGC.